This TCR beta chain appears in the sequencing data of a study of blood T cell repertoires in COVID-19 (dated by TCRdb to about 2020). Regarding the complete study: Samples from collaborators originated in the United States, Italy and Spain and spanned both the acute and convalescent phases of COVID-19. The material from the prospective study consisted of cDNA or gDNA derived from T cells, B-cell-depleted T cells, or PBMCs. Subjects who had been exposed to COVID-19, were actively infected with it, or had recovered from it provided the deeply sampled blood TCRbeta repertoires that made up the dataset. A freely available public database, intended as a resource for researchers studying the immune response to SARS-CoV-2, is where the repertoires were released. Samples came from the ongoing ImmuneRACE study (first 160 participants) plus 1,254 subjects from 6 global collaborators. Sample metadata almost always included a de-identified subject ID, COVID-19 status, age in years and sex. Where available, HLA class I and class II types were obtained from metadata supplied by the sample provider rather than from assay-based typing. Broad study findings and their caveats: The quantity of clinical and demographic metadata differed by source and by participant and was supplied without curation.

The germline V gene specifies KGHSH as CDR1 and LQKENI as CDR2. Cut back by 3 bases and 7 bases, the V and J ends lie 16 bases apart. The CDR3 sequence holds 15 residues, the cysteine and phenylalanine included. Only the CDR3 DNA stays, 45 bases, in frame from base 1. This clone was picked up a small number of times. The antigen it binds to is not known. Base qualities are not provided; no much larger clone lies one nucleotide away. TCRbeta CDR3 regions were amplified from genomic DNA using the immunoSEQ Assay, a bias-controlled multiplex PCR. The published analysis was carried out like this. The number of nucleated cells in each sample was estimated from the amplification of reference gene primers within the assay. To quantify the absolute abundance of each unique TCRbeta CDR3 rearrangement, sequence reads were collapsed and filtered. For each sample, productive Simpson clonality was calculated as the square root of Simpson's diversity index across productive rearrangements. TCRdb obtained this table from immuneACCESS and retained in-frame rearrangements with V and J assigned. These tables miss some clones; where compared with another copy, unresolved V genes account for less than half of the shortfall, and the remainder is unexplained. V and J calls and clone size come straight from that table; D and trimming were deduced from the DNA. This sample comprises 100,000 to 150,000 clones, 88% of them detected only once. The biggest ten clones account for roughly 2.1% of the sample.

Each collaborating institution followed its own protocols to collect whole blood in K2EDTA tubes. For TCRbeta analysis, collaborator samples were shipped as frozen whole blood, as isolated PBMCs, or as DNA extracted from either sample type. The V gene is TRBV18 and the J gene is TRBJ2-1; no D gene can be assigned with confidence. Sequencing used peripheral blood. This TCR was sampled from a man in his 70s with active COVID-19. The CDR3 reads CASSPQAYGGNEQFF. The DNA sequence follows: TGTGCCAGCTCACCGCAGGCCTACGGTGGGAATGAGCAGTTCTTC.